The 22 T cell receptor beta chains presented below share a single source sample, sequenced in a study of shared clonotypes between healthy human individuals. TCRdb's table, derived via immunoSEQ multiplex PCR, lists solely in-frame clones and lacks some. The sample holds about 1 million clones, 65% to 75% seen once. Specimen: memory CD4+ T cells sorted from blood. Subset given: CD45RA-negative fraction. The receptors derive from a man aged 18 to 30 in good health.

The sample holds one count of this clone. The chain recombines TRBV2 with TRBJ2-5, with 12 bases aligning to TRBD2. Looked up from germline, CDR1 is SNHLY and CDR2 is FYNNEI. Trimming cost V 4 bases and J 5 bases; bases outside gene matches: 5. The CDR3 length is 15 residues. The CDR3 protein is CASSGLAGVVETQYF. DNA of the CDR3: TGTGCCAGCAGTGGACTAGCGGGAGTGGTGGAGACCCAGTACTTC.

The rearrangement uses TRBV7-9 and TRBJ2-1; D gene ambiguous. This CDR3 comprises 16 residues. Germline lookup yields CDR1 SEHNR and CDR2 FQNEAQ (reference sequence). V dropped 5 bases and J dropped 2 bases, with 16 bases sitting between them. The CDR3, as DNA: TGTGCCAGCAGCCTCCACCATGGGCAGACCTACAATGAGCAGTTCTTC. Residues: CASSLHHGQTYNEQFF. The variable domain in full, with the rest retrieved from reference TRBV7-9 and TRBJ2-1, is DTGVSQNPRHKITKRGQNVTFRCDPISEHNRLYWYRQTLGQGPEFLTYFQNEAQLEKSRLLSDRFSAERPKGSFSTLEIQRTEQGDSAMYLCASSLHHGQTYNEQFFGPGTRLTVL.

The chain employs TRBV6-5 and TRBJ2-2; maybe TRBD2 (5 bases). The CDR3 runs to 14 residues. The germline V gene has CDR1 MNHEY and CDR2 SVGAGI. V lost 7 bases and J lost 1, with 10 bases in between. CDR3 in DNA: TGTGCCAGCACGGGAATAGTGAACACCGGGGAGCTGTTTTTT. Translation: CASTGIVNTGELFF.

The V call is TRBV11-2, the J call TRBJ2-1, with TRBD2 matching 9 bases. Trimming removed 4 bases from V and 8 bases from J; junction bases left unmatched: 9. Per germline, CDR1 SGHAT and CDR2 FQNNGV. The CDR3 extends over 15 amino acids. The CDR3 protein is CASSSLVAGGHEQFF. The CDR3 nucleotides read TGTGCCAGCAGCTCGCTTGTCGCGGGAGGGCATGAGCAGTTCTTC.

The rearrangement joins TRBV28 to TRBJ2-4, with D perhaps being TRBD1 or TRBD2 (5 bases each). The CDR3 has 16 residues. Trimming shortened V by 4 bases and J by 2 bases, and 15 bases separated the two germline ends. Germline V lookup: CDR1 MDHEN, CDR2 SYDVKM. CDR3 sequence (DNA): TGTGCCAGCAGTTCCTCGTGGGGCGGGTCCAAAAACATTCAGTACTTC. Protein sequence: CASSSSWGGSKNIQYF.

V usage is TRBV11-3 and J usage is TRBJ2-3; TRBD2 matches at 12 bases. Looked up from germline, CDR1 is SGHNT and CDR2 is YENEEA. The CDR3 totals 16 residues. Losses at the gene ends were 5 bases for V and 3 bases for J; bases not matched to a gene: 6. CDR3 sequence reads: CASSPGLAGWTDTQYF. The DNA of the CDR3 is TGTGCCAGCAGCCCTGGACTAGCGGGGTGGACAGATACGCAGTATTTT. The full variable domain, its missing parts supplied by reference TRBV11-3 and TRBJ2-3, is EAGVVQSPRYKIIEKKQPVAFWCNPISGHNTLYWYLQNLGQGPELLIRYENEEAVDDSQLPKDRFSAERLKGVDSTLKIQPAELGDSAVYLCASSPGLAGWTDTQYFGPGTRLTVL.

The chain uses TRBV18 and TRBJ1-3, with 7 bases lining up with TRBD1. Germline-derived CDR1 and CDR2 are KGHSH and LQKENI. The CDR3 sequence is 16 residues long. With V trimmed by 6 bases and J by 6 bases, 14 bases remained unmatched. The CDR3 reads CASSRQGLSMENTIYF. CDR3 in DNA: TGTGCCAGCTCCAGACAGGGCTTGTCGATGGAAAACACCATATATTTT.

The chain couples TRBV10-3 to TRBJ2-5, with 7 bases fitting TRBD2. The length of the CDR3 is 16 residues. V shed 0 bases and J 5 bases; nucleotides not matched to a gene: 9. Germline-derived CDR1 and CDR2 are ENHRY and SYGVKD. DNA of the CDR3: TGTGCCATCAGTGAGTCAGGAGCGGGGCATGGGGAGACCCAGTACTTC. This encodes CAISESGAGHGETQYF.

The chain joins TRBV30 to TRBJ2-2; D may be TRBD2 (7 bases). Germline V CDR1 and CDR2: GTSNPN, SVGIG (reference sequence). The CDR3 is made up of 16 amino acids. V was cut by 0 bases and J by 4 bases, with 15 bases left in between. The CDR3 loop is CAWSVLLGGPTGELFF. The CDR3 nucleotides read TGTGCCTGGAGTGTACTTTTGGGGGGGCCCACCGGGGAGCTGTTTTTT.

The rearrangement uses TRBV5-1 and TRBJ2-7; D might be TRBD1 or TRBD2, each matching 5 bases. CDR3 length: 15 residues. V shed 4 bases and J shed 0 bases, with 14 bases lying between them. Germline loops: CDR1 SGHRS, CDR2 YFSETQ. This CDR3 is CASSVVPGSSYEQYF. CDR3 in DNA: TGCGCCAGCAGCGTGGTACCAGGGAGCTCCTACGAGCAGTACTTC.

CDR3 sequence: CASSQAPGLEAFF. In DNA, the CDR3 is TGTGCCAGCAGCCAAGCCCCGGGGCTTGAAGCTTTCTTT. The chain employs TRBV14 and TRBJ1-1; TRBD1 is a possible D gene (5 bases). Per the germline V gene, CDR1 is SGHDN and CDR2 is FVKESK. V lost 1 base to trimming and J lost 7 bases, with 10 bases between them. The CDR3 has 13 residues.

In DNA form, the CDR3 reads TGTGCCAGTACCTCGACCAGCAATCAGCCCCAGCATTTT. Encoded protein: CASTSTSNQPQHF. The chain joins TRBV19 to TRBJ1-5; no firm D call. Trimming shortened V by 7 bases and J by 1 base, and 8 bases separated the two germline ends. Germline CDR1 reads LNHDA; CDR2 reads SQIVND (reference sequence). The length of the CDR3 is 13 residues. Using reference TRBV19 and TRBJ1-5 for the parts outside the CDR3, the full variable domain is DGGITQSPKYLFRKEGQNVTLSCEQNLNHDAMYWYRQDPGQGLRLIYYSQIVNDFQKGDIAEGYSVSREKKESFPLTVTSAQKNPTAFYLCASTSTSNQPQHFGDGTRLSIL.

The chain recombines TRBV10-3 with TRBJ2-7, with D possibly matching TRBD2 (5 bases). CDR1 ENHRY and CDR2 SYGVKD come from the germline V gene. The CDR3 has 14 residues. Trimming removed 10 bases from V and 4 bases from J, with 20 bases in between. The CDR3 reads CATRGQLTRYEQYF. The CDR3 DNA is TGTGCCACAAGAGGGCAGCTAACGAGGTACGAGCAGTACTTC.

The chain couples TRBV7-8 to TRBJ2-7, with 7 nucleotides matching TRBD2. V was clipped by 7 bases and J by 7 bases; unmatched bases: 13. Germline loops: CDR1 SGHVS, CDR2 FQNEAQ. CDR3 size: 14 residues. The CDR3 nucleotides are TGTGCCAGCACCCAGACCGGGGGGTTGGGGGAGCAGTACTTC. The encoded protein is CASTQTGGLGEQYF.

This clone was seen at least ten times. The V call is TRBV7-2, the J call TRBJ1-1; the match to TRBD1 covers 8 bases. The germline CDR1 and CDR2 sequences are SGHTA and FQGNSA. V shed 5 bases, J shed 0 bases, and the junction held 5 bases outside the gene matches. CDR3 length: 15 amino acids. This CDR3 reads CASSVTGAVNTEAFF. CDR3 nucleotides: TGTGCCAGCAGCGTGACAGGGGCTGTGAACACTGAAGCTTTCTTT.

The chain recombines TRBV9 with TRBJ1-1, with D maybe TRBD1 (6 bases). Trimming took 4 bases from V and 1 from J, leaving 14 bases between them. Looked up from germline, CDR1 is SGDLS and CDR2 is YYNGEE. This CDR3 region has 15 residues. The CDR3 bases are TGTGCCAGCAGCACCTCCGGGACACCGAACACTGAAGCTTTCTTT. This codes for CASSTSGTPNTEAFF.

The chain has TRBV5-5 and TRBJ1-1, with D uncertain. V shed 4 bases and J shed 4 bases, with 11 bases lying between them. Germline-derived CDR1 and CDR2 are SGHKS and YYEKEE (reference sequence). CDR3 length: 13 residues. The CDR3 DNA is TGTGCCAGCAGCGGCCCCTGGGGCACTGAAGCTTTCTTT. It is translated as CASSGPWGTEAFF.

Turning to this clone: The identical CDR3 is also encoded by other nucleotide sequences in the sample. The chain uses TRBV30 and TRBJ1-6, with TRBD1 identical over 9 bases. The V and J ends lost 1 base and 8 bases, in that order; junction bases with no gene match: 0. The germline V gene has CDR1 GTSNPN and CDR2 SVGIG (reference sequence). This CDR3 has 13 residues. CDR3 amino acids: CAWSGQGDSPLHF. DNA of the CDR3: TGTGCCTGGAGTGGACAGGGGGATTCACCCCTCCACTTT. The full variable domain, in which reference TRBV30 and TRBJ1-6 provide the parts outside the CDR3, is SQTIHQWPATLVQPVGSPLSLECTVEGTSNPNLYWYRQAAGRGLQLLFYSVGIGQISSEVPQNLSASRPQDRQFILSSKKLLLSDSGFYLCAWSGQGDSPLHFGNGTRLTVT.

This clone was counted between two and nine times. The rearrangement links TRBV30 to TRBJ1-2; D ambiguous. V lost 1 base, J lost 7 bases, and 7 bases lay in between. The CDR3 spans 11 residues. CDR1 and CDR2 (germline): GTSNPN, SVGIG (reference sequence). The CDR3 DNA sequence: TGTGCCTGGAGTGAGAAGGGTGGCTACACCTTC. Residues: CAWSEKGGYTF.

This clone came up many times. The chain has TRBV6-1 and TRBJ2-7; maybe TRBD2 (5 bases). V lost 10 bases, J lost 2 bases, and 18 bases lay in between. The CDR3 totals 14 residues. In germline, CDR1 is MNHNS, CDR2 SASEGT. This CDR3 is CAILRMEVPYEQYF. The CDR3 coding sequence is TGTGCCATCCTGCGGATGGAGGTCCCCTACGAGCAGTACTTC.

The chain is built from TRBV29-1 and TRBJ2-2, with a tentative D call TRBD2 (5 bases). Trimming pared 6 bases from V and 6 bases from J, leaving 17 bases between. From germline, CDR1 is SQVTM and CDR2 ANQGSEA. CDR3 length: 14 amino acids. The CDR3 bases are TGCAGCGTCGCTGGAGGCACCTCACCCGGGGAGCTGTTTTTT. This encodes CSVAGGTSPGELFF.

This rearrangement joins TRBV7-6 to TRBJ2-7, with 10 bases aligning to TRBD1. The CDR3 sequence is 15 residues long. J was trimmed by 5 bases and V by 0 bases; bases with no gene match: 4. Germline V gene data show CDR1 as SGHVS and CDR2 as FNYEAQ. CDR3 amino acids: CASSLAGQGRNEQYF. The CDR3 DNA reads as TGTGCCAGCAGCTTAGCGGGACAGGGGAGAAACGAGCAGTACTTC.